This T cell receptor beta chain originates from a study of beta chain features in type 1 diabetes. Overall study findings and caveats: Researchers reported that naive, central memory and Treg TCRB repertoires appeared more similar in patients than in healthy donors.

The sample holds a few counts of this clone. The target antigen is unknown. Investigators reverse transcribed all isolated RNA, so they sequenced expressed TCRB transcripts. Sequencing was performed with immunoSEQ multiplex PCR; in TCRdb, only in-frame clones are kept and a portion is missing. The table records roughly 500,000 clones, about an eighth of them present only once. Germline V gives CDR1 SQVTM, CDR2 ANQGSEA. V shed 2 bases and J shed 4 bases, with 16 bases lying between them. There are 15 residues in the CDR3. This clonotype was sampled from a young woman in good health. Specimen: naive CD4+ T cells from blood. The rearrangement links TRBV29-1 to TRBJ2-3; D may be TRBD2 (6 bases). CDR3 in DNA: TGCAGCGTTGAATCCCGGGGGACCTCACCAGATACGCAGTATTTT. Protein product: CSVESRGTSPDTQYF.